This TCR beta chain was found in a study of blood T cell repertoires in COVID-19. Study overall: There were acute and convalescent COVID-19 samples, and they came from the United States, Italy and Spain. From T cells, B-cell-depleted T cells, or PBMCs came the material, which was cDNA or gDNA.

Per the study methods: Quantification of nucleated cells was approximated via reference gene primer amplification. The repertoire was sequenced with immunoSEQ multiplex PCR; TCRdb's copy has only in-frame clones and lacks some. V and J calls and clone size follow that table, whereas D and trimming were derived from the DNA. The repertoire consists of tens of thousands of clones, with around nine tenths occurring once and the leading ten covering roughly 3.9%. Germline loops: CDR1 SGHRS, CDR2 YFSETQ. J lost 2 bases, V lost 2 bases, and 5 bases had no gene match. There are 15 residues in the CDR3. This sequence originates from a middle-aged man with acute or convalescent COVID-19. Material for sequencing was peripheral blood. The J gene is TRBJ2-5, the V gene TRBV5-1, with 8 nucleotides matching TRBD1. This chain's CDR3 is CASSFLTGGQETQYF. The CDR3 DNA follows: TGCGCCAGCAGCTTCCTCACAGGGGGGCAAGAGACCCAGTACTTC.